These 17 T cell receptor beta chains were all obtained from the same sample, sequenced in a study of T cell clusters in autoimmune cytopenias. Each sample's input was roughly 230 ng genomic DNA, 40,000 or so genome equivalents. One tube held mixed TRB-A and TRB-B primer pools for touch-down PCR. One entry per CDR3 protein, without DNA, is what TCRdb gives after re-calling the multiplex PCR reads. The sample is made up of 5,000 to 6,500 distinct CDR3 sequences, and the top ten hold 2.5% to 3% of it. These same records also appear under a second study, on T cell repertoires in aging, cancer and after chemotherapy.

Source material: peripheral blood. The source of these receptors is a human donor in good health.

Frequency places this clonotype as medium-sized (0.01 to 0.1%). V gene TRBV6-6 combines with J gene TRBJ2-1; the D gene TCRdb calls, TRBD1, cannot be checked with no DNA. Germline CDR1 reads MNHNY; CDR2 reads SVGAGI (reference sequence). CDR3 length equals 16 residues. The CDR3 spells CASTLTRVLTLSEQFF.

This clonotype ranks as medium-sized in terms of frequency. This chain connects TRBV5-6 to TRBJ2-3. The CDR3 covers 16 residues. Looked up from germline, CDR1 is SGHDT and CDR2 is YYEEEE. This CDR3 reads CASSLEGSVEGDTQYF.

The chain has TRBV7-9 and TRBJ2-1; TCRdb's D call, TRBD1, is unchecked because there is no DNA. In germline, CDR1 is SEHNR, CDR2 FQNEAQ (reference sequence). This CDR3 region has 17 residues. The CDR3 here is CASSLGRMGAGDPEQFF.

By frequency, this clonotype registers medium-sized. The chain recombines TRBV29-1 with TRBJ1-1; TCRdb lists TRBD1, though no DNA is available to test this call. The germline CDR1 and CDR2 sequences are SQVTM and ANQGSEA. CDR3 size: 14 residues. CDR3 residues: CSGLGQGLNTEAFF.

Judged by frequency, this clonotype is medium-sized (0.01 to 0.1%). The chain carries TRBV6-1 and TRBJ1-4. Germline CDR1 reads MNHNS; CDR2 reads SASEGT. CDR3 length: 16 residues. The CDR3 sequence is CASSHPYGLSNEKLFF.

In terms of frequency, this clonotype is medium-sized. The chain joins TRBV19 to TRBJ2-3; TCRdb lists TRBD1, though no DNA is available to test this call. Germline CDR1 reads LNHDA; CDR2 reads SQIVND (reference sequence). CDR3 size: 17 residues. The CDR3 region is CASSIRPAGPRADTQYF.

The chain has TRBV18 and TRBJ1-1. The CDR3 covers 12 residues. Germline lookup yields CDR1 KGHSH and CDR2 LQKENI. The CDR3 loop reads CASSLGRGEAFF.

Its frequency marks this clonotype as medium-sized. The J gene is TRBJ1-1, the V gene TRBV11-3. This CDR3 has 15 amino acids. Looked up from germline, CDR1 is SGHNT and CDR2 is YENEEA. This CDR3 is CASSLGFFMNTEAFF.

The CDR3 reads CASSEDGGTGNEKLFF. The genes are TRBV6-1 and TRBJ1-4. CDR3 size: 16 residues. Germline CDR1 reads MNHNS; CDR2 reads SASEGT.

Its frequency marks this clonotype as medium-sized. The rearrangement joins TRBV6-5 to TRBJ1-1; the TCRdb call, TRBD1, lacks DNA for checking. From germline, CDR1 is MNHEY and CDR2 SVGAGI. This CDR3 comprises 14 residues. The chain's CDR3 is CASTRTGRNTEAFF.

Considering frequency, this clonotype is medium-sized. The rearrangement uses TRBV6-5 and TRBJ1-6; without DNA, the TCRdb call of TRBD1 cannot be checked. Germline V lookup: CDR1 MNHEY, CDR2 SVGAGI. This CDR3 contains 14 residues. This CDR3 is CASRGGTANSPLHF.

The rearrangement uses TRBV18 and TRBJ2-7; the TRBD1 assignment by TCRdb is unverifiable without DNA. Germline CDR1 is KGHSH and CDR2 is LQKENI. This CDR3 spans 15 amino acids. The chain's CDR3 is CASSPPAREQYEQYF.

This clonotype is medium-sized (0.01 to 0.1%) by frequency. This chain connects TRBV11-3 to TRBJ2-5; TCRdb selects TRBD2, and the lack of DNA leaves this call unchecked. The CDR3 is 15 amino acids. The germline CDR1 and CDR2 sequences are SGHNT and YENEEA. The CDR3 sequence is CASSLGLGGGQTQYF.

The chain combines TRBV5-6 with TRBJ1-5. The CDR3 loop spans 14 amino acids. CDR1 is SGHDT and CDR2 is YYEEEE in the germline V gene. This chain's CDR3 is CASSLRSSNQPQHF.

Frequency places this clonotype as medium-sized (0.01 to 0.1%). This sequence joins TRBV6-5 and TRBJ2-7; the TCRdb D gene call, TRBD2, has no DNA to confirm it. The CDR3 covers 13 residues. CDR1 MNHEY and CDR2 SVGAGI come from the germline V gene. The CDR3 spells CASSYSGWYEQYF.

Measured by frequency, this clonotype is medium-sized. The chain links TRBV19 to TRBJ2-5; absent DNA, TCRdb's TRBD2 call cannot be checked. The CDR3 runs 18 residues. Germline CDR1 reads LNHDA; CDR2 reads SQIVND (reference sequence). The chain's CDR3 is CASSIAWRTAGGQETQYF.

Judged by frequency, this clonotype is medium-sized. The chain combines TRBV19 with TRBJ1-2. This CDR3 spans 11 amino acids. In germline, CDR1 is LNHDA, CDR2 SQIVND (reference sequence). The CDR3 region is CASSRSDGYTF.